Listed here are 5 T cell receptor beta chains from one sample, sequenced in a study of T cell repertoires in cytomegalovirus infection. In TCRdb, the reads were re-called with MiXCR into one record per CDR3 protein. Here the sample spans around 210,000 distinct CDR3 sequences, roughly 6.5% being singletons. The sequencing sample was made of PBMCs. The receptor set was obtained from a human donor in good health (CMV status not recorded). Some clones in this sample may be carry-over from other donors' samples.

This clonotype was counted ten times or more. The genes are TRBV2 and TRBJ1-6; D is uncertain. With 1 base removed from V and 10 bases from J, the gap between germline ends came to 8 bases. This CDR3 comprises 13 residues. The germline CDR1 and CDR2 sequences are SNHLY and FYNNEI. The CDR3 is CASSEGQASPLHF. CDR3 nucleotide sequence: TGTGCCAGCAGTGAAGGGCAGGCGTCACCCCTCCACTTT.

The V gene is TRBV28, the J gene TRBJ2-4, with D possibly matching TRBD1 (6 bases). Germline CDR1 MDHEN, CDR2 SYDVKM. V lost 6 bases and J 5 bases, leaving 14 bases between the germline ends. This CDR3 is 14 amino acids long. CDR3 in DNA: TGTGCCAGCAGAGCCTGGGGGCGTGAAAACATTCAGTACTTC. Amino acids: CASRAWGRENIQYF.

This clonotype was seen repeatedly, ten times or more. The chain uses TRBV7-2 and TRBJ2-1; 10 bases line up with TRBD1. The CDR3 length is 16 residues. The V gene end was trimmed by 5 bases and the J gene end by 9 bases; junction bases not matched to a gene: 13. The germline V gene encodes CDR1 SGHTA and CDR2 FQGNSA. The CDR3 loop reads CASSLAGTGDIGEQFF. The CDR3 coding sequence is TGTGCCAGCAGCCTCGCCGGGACAGGGGATATCGGTGAGCAGTTCTTC. The entire variable domain, with the rest obtained from reference TRBV7-2 and TRBJ2-1, is as follows: GAGVSQSPSNKVTEKGKDVELRCDPISGHTALYWYRQSLGQGLEFLIYFQGNSAPDKSGLPSDRFSAERTGGSVSTLTIQRTQQEDSAVYLCASSLAGTGDIGEQFFGPGTRLTVL.

Many counts were recorded for this clonotype. This chain joins TRBV7-2 and TRBJ2-1, with a tentative D call TRBD2 (5 bases). This CDR3 comprises 16 residues. V lost 5 bases and J lost 7, with 21 bases in between. From germline, CDR1 is SGHTA and CDR2 FQGNSA. CDR3 sequence: CASSLGLPQYNNEQFF. For the CDR3, the DNA is TGTGCCAGCAGCCTCGGACTTCCCCAATATAATAATGAGCAGTTCTTC.

This clonotype showed up many times. The rearrangement links TRBV2 to TRBJ2-7; no clear D. CDR1 is SNHLY and CDR2 is FYNNEI in the germline V gene. Between the trimmed V and J ends, which lost 8 bases and 5 bases, there was a span of 16 bases. The CDR3 runs 13 residues. This chain's CDR3 is CASQQRKGHEQYF. CDR3 nucleotides: TGTGCCAGCCAACAGAGAAAGGGCCACGAGCAGTACTTC.